This passage covers 25 T cell receptor beta chains from one sample sequenced in a study of blood T cell repertoires in COVID-19 (dated by TCRdb to the early 2020s). The library was prepared using the immunoSEQ multiplex PCR assay. TCRdb took this table from immuneACCESS and kept in-frame rearrangements with V and J called. Such tables lack part of the clones; where checked against another copy, unresolved V genes explain under half of the gap, and the rest is unexplained. The sample yields 90,000 or so clones; around 88% were counted once. Over 0.45% of the sample is taken by the ten largest. Sequencing used peripheral blood. The receptors derive from a man aged 55 to 70 with acute or convalescent COVID-19.

The chain couples TRBV9 to TRBJ1-4; 7 positions agree with TRBD1. CDR3 size: 16 residues. Germline CDR1 and CDR2: SGDLS and YYNGEE. V shed 3 bases and J 0 bases; nucleotides not matched to a gene: 5. In nucleotides, the CDR3 is TGTGCCAGCAGCGCCGGGGACAGATCAACTAATGAAAAACTGTTTTTT. Amino acid sequence: CASSAGDRSTNEKLFF.

This chain joins TRBV10-3 and TRBJ1-1, with 7 bases lining up with TRBD1. Germline assignment: CDR1 ENHRY and CDR2 SYGVKD. J was trimmed by 1 base and V by 6 bases; bases with no gene match: 8. The CDR3 spans 15 residues. CDR3 sequence (DNA): TGTGCCATCAGAACCGAACAGGGGAAGAACACTGAAGCTTTCTTT. Translated: CAIRTEQGKNTEAFF.

The CDR3: CASSFETGGSYEQYF. The CDR3 DNA is TGCGCCAGCAGCTTCGAGACAGGGGGTTCCTACGAGCAGTACTTC. This chain joins TRBV5-1 and TRBJ2-7; 9 nucleotides line up with TRBD1. Per germline, CDR1 SGHRS and CDR2 YFSETQ. CDR3 length: 15 residues. V dropped 2 bases and J dropped 1; count of bases not matched to a gene: 4.

This rearrangement joins TRBV6-5 to TRBJ2-5, with 9 bases fitting TRBD2. Germline V gives CDR1 MNHEY, CDR2 SVGAGI. The CDR3 has 16 residues. V lost 2 bases to trimming and J lost 5 bases; unmatched junction nucleotides: 9. The CDR3 nucleotides read TGTGCCAGCAGTTACGCGGGGGGGCGCTTCTCTGAGACCCAGTACTTC. This encodes CASSYAGGRFSETQYF.

The CDR3 region is CASSQDSGWDQPQHF. DNA of the CDR3: TGCGCCAGCAGCCAAGACTCAGGGTGGGATCAGCCCCAGCATTTT. The chain joins TRBV4-1 to TRBJ1-5; possible D gene TRBD1, 5 bases. CDR3 length: 15 amino acids. Trimming left V 0 bases short and J 5 bases short, with 11 bases between. Per the germline V gene, CDR1 is MGHRA and CDR2 is YSYEKL.

The CDR3, as DNA: TGTGCCAGCAGTTATGGTAGCGGGAGGGTGTACTTC. Its translation: CASSYGSGRVYF. J is TRBJ2-7 and V is TRBV6-5, with 11 bases aligning to TRBD2. Germline CDR1 is MNHEY and CDR2 is SVGAGI. CDR3 length: 12 residues. V gave up 3 bases and J gave up 12 bases; unmatched junction bases: 4.

The chain employs TRBV25-1 and TRBJ2-7; the D gene is possibly TRBD1 (6 bases). This CDR3 region has 15 residues. Germline loops: CDR1 MGHDK, CDR2 SYGVNS. Trimming took off 4 bases at V and 4 bases at J, with 17 bases between the two ends. CDR3 coding DNA: TGTGCCAGCAGTGTAACGACAGGTTCAATGTACGAGCAGTACTTC. This sequence encodes CASSVTTGSMYEQYF.

This clone has only a few counts. This rearrangement joins TRBV29-1 to TRBJ2-7; no definite D call. With 5 bases removed from V and 2 bases from J, the gap between germline ends came to 7 bases. This CDR3 comprises 11 residues. Germline V lookup: CDR1 SQVTM, CDR2 ANQGSEA. The CDR3 region has the DNA TGCAGCGTTCGCGAGACCTACGAGCAGTACTTC. Amino acid sequence: CSVRETYEQYF.

The J gene is TRBJ2-3, the V gene TRBV20-1; the D gene is possibly TRBD1 (5 bases). Per the germline V gene, CDR1 is DFQATT and CDR2 is SNEGSKA (reference sequence). V was clipped by 3 bases and J by 4 bases, with 11 bases between them. The CDR3 has 13 residues. As DNA, the CDR3 is TGCAGTGCTAGTGTGCAGGGTCCAGATACGCAGTATTTT. Its protein is CSASVQGPDTQYF.

Only a few counts were recorded for this clone. The rearrangement joins TRBV5-1 to TRBJ1-1, with D unclear. The CDR3 consists of 16 residues. Germline assignment: CDR1 SGHRS and CDR2 YFSETQ. V was clipped by 3 bases and J by 2 bases, with 17 bases between them. This chain's CDR3 is CASSYGSLNLNTEAFF. CDR3 sequence (DNA): TGCGCCAGCAGCTACGGTTCCCTTAACCTAAACACTGAAGCTTTCTTT.

The rearrangement links TRBV11-2 to TRBJ1-1; 9 nucleotides line up with TRBD1. J was trimmed by 1 base and V by 10 bases; bases with no gene match: 4. The CDR3 consists of 13 residues. Germline V gene lookup returns CDR1 SGHAT and CDR2 FQNNGV. The CDR3 sequence: CAIRDRENTEAFF. The CDR3 DNA sequence: TGTGCCATCCGGGACAGGGAGAACACTGAAGCTTTCTTT.

CDR3 amino acids: CVTSEYNEQFF. CDR3 DNA: TGTGTGACTAGCGAATACAATGAGCAGTTCTTC. The rearrangement joins TRBV10-3 to TRBJ2-1; the match to TRBD2 covers 8 bases. Germline V gene data show CDR1 as ENHRY and CDR2 as SYGVKD. The CDR3 has 11 residues.

The V and J genes are TRBV5-1 and TRBJ1-1; 11 bases line up with TRBD1. The CDR3 has 18 amino acids. Germline values: CDR1 SGHRS, CDR2 YFSETQ. The V gene end was trimmed by 4 bases and the J gene end by 0 bases; junction bases not matched to a gene: 11. The DNA for the CDR3 is TGCGCCAGCAGCATGGACAGGGGGCGGCAGGTCATGAACACTGAAGCTTTCTTT. Residues: CASSMDRGRQVMNTEAFF.

The J gene is TRBJ2-5, the V gene TRBV23-1; D uncertain. TRBV23-1 carries the ORF label, with uncertain function. The CDR3 length is 12 residues. The V end lost 3 bases, the J end lost 2 bases, and 4 bases lay between the germline ends. In DNA form, the CDR3 reads TGCGCCAGCAGTCATTCGCAAGAGACCCAGTACTTC. It yields the protein CASSHSQETQYF.

The rearrangement links TRBV4-2 to TRBJ2-5, with D possibly TRBD2 on 7 matching bases. Germline V gene data show CDR1 as LGHNA and CDR2 as YNFKEQ. The CDR3 has 14 amino acids. The V and J ends lost 7 bases and 4 bases respectively, with 16 bases between them. The CDR3 DNA reads as TGTGCCAGCACCGGGGGAGGGGGTCGAGAGACCCAGTACTTC. Translating gives CASTGGGGRETQYF.

The genes are TRBV18 and TRBJ2-1, with unresolved D. The germline V gene has CDR1 KGHSH and CDR2 LQKENI. The V end was cut by 3 bases, the J end by 12 bases, with 12 bases between. The CDR3 has 12 residues. The CDR3 loop reads CASSPMNFRQFF. The CDR3 DNA follows: TGTGCCAGCTCACCTATGAACTTCCGGCAGTTCTTC.

V gene TRBV24-1 combines with J gene TRBJ2-2; 13 positions match TRBD2. This CDR3 has 14 residues. J lost 3 bases, V lost 10 bases, and 1 base had no gene match. The germline V gene has CDR1 KGHDR and CDR2 SFDVKD. CDR3 residues: CATGLAGDTGELFF. The CDR3 bases are TGTGCCACTGGACTAGCGGGGGACACCGGGGAGCTGTTTTTT.

The rearrangement uses TRBV9 and TRBJ1-1, with D possibly matching TRBD1 (5 bases). V lost 0 bases to trimming and J lost 6 bases, with 15 bases between them. Per germline, CDR1 SGDLS and CDR2 YYNGEE. The CDR3 consists of 15 residues. The CDR3 here is CASSVGGQGGSEAFF. The CDR3 DNA sequence: TGTGCCAGCAGCGTAGGCGGTCAGGGTGGGTCTGAAGCTTTCTTT.

The gene calls are TRBV7-9 and TRBJ2-2; the match to TRBD2 covers 12 bases. In germline, CDR1 is SEHNR, CDR2 FQNEAQ (reference sequence). J was trimmed by 5 bases and V by 1 base; bases with no gene match: 11. The CDR3 spans 19 residues. CDR3: CASSLDSRLAGVGTGELFF. CDR3 nucleotide sequence: TGTGCCAGCAGCTTAGACTCGAGACTAGCGGGAGTGGGGACCGGGGAGCTGTTTTTT. The entire variable domain, with the rest obtained from reference TRBV7-9 and TRBJ2-2, is as follows: DTGVSQNPRHKITKRGQNVTFRCDPISEHNRLYWYRQTLGQGPEFLTYFQNEAQLEKSRLLSDRFSAERPKGSFSTLEIQRTEQGDSAMYLCASSLDSRLAGVGTGELFFGEGSRLTVL.

This chain's CDR3 is CASGLVLGGSNQPQHF. In DNA form, the CDR3 reads TGTGCTAGTGGTTTGGTCCTTGGGGGGAGCAATCAGCCCCAGCATTTT. The J gene is TRBJ1-5, the V gene TRBV12-5; D might be TRBD1 (5 bases). V dropped 0 bases and J dropped 1 base, with 10 bases sitting between them. CDR3 length equals 16 residues. Germline CDR1 reads LGHNT; CDR2 reads FRNRAP.

The V gene is TRBV18, the J gene TRBJ1-4; D may be TRBD1 (5 bases). The CDR3 covers 14 residues. Per germline, CDR1 KGHSH and CDR2 LQKENI. Between the trimmed V and J ends, which lost 2 bases and 3 bases, there was a span of 7 bases. The CDR3 region is CASSPGAANEKLFF. The CDR3 nucleotides read TGTGCCAGCTCACCAGGGGCTGCTAATGAAAAACTGTTTTTT.

This chain links TRBV6-6 with TRBJ2-1; 7 bases match TRBD2. This CDR3 contains 14 residues. Germline CDR1 reads MNHNY; CDR2 reads SVGAGI (reference sequence). J was trimmed by 8 bases and V by 7 bases; bases with no gene match: 11. The CDR3 loop is CASTSGLPGHEQFF. The CDR3 nucleotides are TGTGCCAGCACCTCGGGACTACCCGGCCATGAGCAGTTCTTC.

The J gene is TRBJ1-4, the V gene TRBV3-1 (or the pseudogene TRBV3-2); D is possibly TRBD1 (6 bases). The V end lost 4 bases, the J end lost 7 bases, and 13 bases lay between the germline ends. There are 14 residues in the CDR3. Per the germline V gene, CDR1 is LGHDT and CDR2 is YNNKEL (reference sequence). DNA for the CDR3: TGTGCCAGCAGCCGGGGGGGCGAGGGTGAAAAACTGTTTTTT. Translated, it gives CASSRGGEGEKLFF.

This chain uses TRBV5-6 with TRBJ1-1; unclear D gene. Germline CDR1 is SGHDT and CDR2 is YYEEEE. The CDR3 has 11 residues. V was shortened by 0 bases and J by 10 bases, with 7 bases between the two germline ends. The CDR3 coding sequence is TGTGCCAGCAGCTTGGAAACGGTAGCTTTCTTT. Translated, it gives CASSLETVAFF.

This chain uses TRBV19 with TRBJ1-5, with TRBD1 matching over 8 bases. The V segment lost 3 bases and the J segment 7 bases; nucleotides outside the gene matches: 5. CDR1 is LNHDA and CDR2 is SQIVND in the germline V gene (reference sequence). CDR3 length equals 14 residues. The CDR3 here is CASSMAGGRQPQHF. Here the CDR3 DNA reads TGTGCCAGTAGTATGGCAGGGGGCAGGCAGCCCCAGCATTTT. The complete variable domain, with remaining parts taken from reference TRBV19 and TRBJ1-5, reads DGGITQSPKYLFRKEGQNVTLSCEQNLNHDAMYWYRQDPGQGLRLIYYSQIVNDFQKGDIAEGYSVSREKKESFPLTVTSAQKNPTAFYLCASSMAGGRQPQHFGDGTRLSIL.